These 5 T cell receptor beta chains were sequenced from one sample in a study of cytomegalovirus exposure and HLA in healthy donors. Measured with immunoSEQ multiplex PCR; TCRdb has only the in-frame clones, and not every one. The sample yields 200,000 to 250,000 clones, 87% seen once. The specimen sequenced was PBMCs. These receptors originate from a woman in her late teens or twenties in good health and CMV-seropositive.

J is TRBJ1-1 and V is TRBV9; possible D gene TRBD1, 6 bases. The CDR3 length is 12 residues. Germline V gene lookup returns CDR1 SGDLS and CDR2 YYNGEE. V lost 0 bases and J lost 6, with 6 bases in between. CDR3 residues: CASSVAGAEAFF. CDR3 DNA: TGTGCCAGCAGCGTAGCAGGGGCTGAAGCTTTCTTT.

The chain combines TRBV7-9 with TRBJ1-2; D is unclear. Looked up from germline, CDR1 is SEHNR and CDR2 is FQNEAQ (reference sequence). This CDR3 has 16 residues. V lost 1 base, J lost 1 base, and 13 bases lay in between. CDR3 coding DNA: TGTGCCAGCAGCTTAGTATTCCCAGATCTTAACTATGGCTACACCTTC. Encoded protein: CASSLVFPDLNYGYTF.

The gene calls are TRBV25-1 and TRBJ2-7; the D is unclear. The CDR3 spans 15 residues. Trimming took off 2 bases at V and 5 bases at J, with 16 bases between the two ends. Per the germline V gene, CDR1 is MGHDK and CDR2 is SYGVNS. CDR3 protein: CASSEGRTLNNEQYF. CDR3 in DNA: TGTGCCAGCAGTGAAGGGCGCACCCTCAACAACGAGCAGTACTTC.

There are a few counts of this clone. Because the CDR3 is missing its conserved closing phenylalanine or tryptophan, this is likely a read error. The DNA is left out, because the CDR3 cannot be placed on it with certainty; the CDR3 is given as TCRdb lists it. The J gene is TRBJ1-4, the V gene TRBV6-1; the table's D call of TRBD1 was not tested on the DNA. The germline V gene has CDR1 MNHNS and CDR2 SASEGT. The CDR3 spans 12 residues, counting both ends. The chain's CDR3 is CASSGPWGLRHL.

The rearrangement uses TRBV5-3 and TRBJ2-1, with TRBD1 identical over 9 bases. TRBV5-3 carries the ORF label, with uncertain function. The trim removed 0 bases at V and 10 bases at J, leaving 11 bases unmatched. The CDR3 spans 16 residues. For the CDR3, the DNA is TGTGCCAGAAGCTTGGCCCGGGACAGGGTGAGTAACGAGCAGTTCTTC. This codes for CARSLARDRVSNEQFF.